The rows below give T cell receptor beta chains drawn from one sample of a study of blood T cell repertoires in COVID-19. The assay was immunoSEQ multiplex PCR, and TCRdb's table has in-frame clones only and misses some. The sample includes roughly 180,000 clones, roughly 86% seen only once; the top ten take 0.99%. Sequencing was done on a sample of peripheral blood. Receptors originate from a young man with acute or convalescent COVID-19. CDR3s include the opening cysteine and the closing phenylalanine or tryptophan. D genes are given only for firm matches. Clone size appears in some rows only: once, few, many, or a class for an expanded clone.

j_gene: TRBJ2-7
v_gene: TRBV3-1/TRBV3-2
d_gene: TRBD2
abundance: NA
CDR3aa: CASSRPSGGAYEQYF
CDR3nt: TGTGCCAGCAGCCGCCCTAGCGGAGGAGCCTACGAGCAGTACTTC

j_gene: TRBJ1-1
v_gene: TRBV5-1
d_gene: TRBD1
abundance: NA
CDR3aa: CASSQTGGNGRDTEAFF
CDR3nt: TGCGCCAGCTCACAAACAGGGGGCAATGGAAGGGACACTGAAGCTTTCTTT

j_gene: TRBJ2-2
v_gene: TRBV12-3/TRBV12-4
d_gene: NA
abundance: NA
CDR3aa: CASSLKNTGELFF
CDR3nt: TGTGCCAGCAGTCTAAAGAACACCGGGGAGCTGTTTTTT

j_gene: TRBJ1-6
v_gene: TRBV28
d_gene: TRBD1
abundance: NA
CDR3aa: CASSQAGTGVNSPLHF
CDR3nt: TGTGCCAGCAGTCAAGCCGGGACAGGAGTTAATTCACCCCTCCACTTT

j_gene: TRBJ1-1
v_gene: TRBV28
d_gene: NA
abundance: once
CDR3aa: CASLGSGGLNTEAFF
CDR3nt: TGTGCCAGCCTAGGAAGCGGGGGGTTGAACACTGAAGCTTTCTTT

j_gene: TRBJ2-1
v_gene: TRBV2
d_gene: TRBD1
abundance: NA
CDR3aa: CASKMTGGSYNEQFF
CDR3nt: TGTGCCAGCAAGATGACAGGGGGTTCCTACAATGAGCAGTTCTTC

j_gene: TRBJ1-5
v_gene: TRBV7-9
d_gene: NA
abundance: NA
CDR3aa: CASSWGGYSNQPQHF
CDR3nt: TGTGCCAGCAGCTGGGGGGGCTATAGCAATCAGCCCCAGCATTTT

j_gene: TRBJ2-5
v_gene: TRBV6-1
d_gene: TRBD2
abundance: few
CDR3aa: CASSAEAEAGGQETQYF
CDR3nt: TGTGCCAGCAGTGCCGAGGCGGAAGCGGGGGGCCAAGAGACCCAGTACTTC

j_gene: TRBJ2-5
v_gene: TRBV6-1
d_gene: NA
abundance: NA
CDR3aa: CASSEGWGLLRETQYF
CDR3nt: TGTGCCAGCAGTGAAGGCTGGGGCCTCCTTCGCGAGACCCAGTACTTC

j_gene: TRBJ2-2
v_gene: TRBV15
d_gene: TRBD1
abundance: NA
CDR3aa: CATSFNRGHGELFF
CDR3nt: TGTGCCACCAGCTTCAACAGGGGGCACGGGGAGCTGTTTTTT

j_gene: TRBJ2-1
v_gene: TRBV6-1
d_gene: TRBD2
abundance: NA
CDR3aa: CASSVSGGAGYPEQFF
CDR3nt: TGTGCCAGCAGTGTAAGCGGGGGGGCCGGCTACCCTGAGCAGTTCTTC

j_gene: TRBJ1-6
v_gene: TRBV15
d_gene: NA
abundance: NA
CDR3aa: CATSRDQKSPGALHF
CDR3nt: TGTGCCACCAGCAGAGATCAGAAGTCTCCGGGGGCCCTCCACTTT

j_gene: TRBJ2-3
v_gene: TRBV3-1/TRBV3-2
d_gene: TRBD2
abundance: NA
CDR3aa: CASRPGLAGVDTQYF
CDR3nt: TGTGCCAGCAGGCCAGGACTAGCGGGGGTGGATACGCAGTATTTT

j_gene: TRBJ2-3
v_gene: TRBV28
d_gene: TRBD1
abundance: NA
CDR3aa: CASAAGTGDTDTQYF
CDR3nt: TGTGCCAGCGCTGCCGGGACAGGGGACACAGATACGCAGTATTTT

j_gene: TRBJ1-4
v_gene: TRBV5-1
d_gene: TRBD1
abundance: NA
CDR3aa: CASSPRTGSEKLFF
CDR3nt: TGCGCCAGCAGCCCCCGGACAGGGAGTGAAAAACTGTTTTTT

j_gene: TRBJ1-1
v_gene: TRBV14
d_gene: NA
abundance: NA
CDR3aa: CASSQLTAGANEAFF
CDR3nt: TGTGCCAGCAGCCAACTAACCGCGGGGGCAAATGAAGCTTTCTTT